The T cell receptor (beta chain) under discussion was sequenced for a study of blood T cell repertoires in COVID-19. The overall study: Sites in the United States, Italy and Spain provided acute and convalescent COVID-19 samples.

This clone has just a few counts. The method was immunoSEQ multiplex PCR; TCRdb's version includes in-frame clones alone and lacks a portion of them. The table lists 150,000 to 200,000 clones, approximately 84% of them singletons. This TCR derives from a woman aged 80 or over with acute or convalescent COVID-19. Sequencing used peripheral blood.

CDR3 bases: TGTGCCAGCAGTTTCGGCGGGACCACCGGGGAGCTGTTTTTT. As protein: CASSFGGTTGELFF. The gene calls are TRBV27 and TRBJ2-2; TRBD2 might be the D (6 bases). Per the germline V gene, CDR1 is MNHEY and CDR2 is SMNVEV (reference sequence). V shed 3 bases and J shed 4 bases, with 9 bases lying between them. The CDR3 totals 14 residues.